The 2 T cell receptor beta chains in this list originate from one sample, sequenced in a study of chemoradiotherapy in HPV16-positive cancers. Sequencing used immunoSEQ multiplex PCR; TCRdb keeps in-frame clones, though not all of them. In the table there are 8,000 or so clones, less than 75% of which are singletons. This specimen was collected from a patient who underwent chemoradiotherapy. The receptors originated from a human donor with HPV-associated anogenital cancer.

V and J are TRBV7-3 and TRBJ2-1, with D perhaps assigned TRBD1 or TRBD2 (6 bases each). Germline V CDR1 and CDR2: SGHTA, FQGTGA. The germline V and J ends were trimmed by 4 bases and 7 bases, with 23 bases remaining between them. The length of the CDR3 is 17 residues. The CDR3 here is CASSSRPTGRLGNEQFF. In DNA, the CDR3 is TGTGCCAGCAGCTCCCGCCCAACAGGGAGGTTGGGGAATGAGCAGTTCTTC.

The sample holds a few counts of this clone. This chain joins TRBV5-4 and TRBJ2-3, with 7 nucleotides matching TRBD2. V shed 3 bases and J 5 bases; nucleotides not matched to a gene: 3. The germline V gene encodes CDR1 SGHNT and CDR2 YYREEE (reference sequence). This CDR3 has 13 residues. CDR3 loop: CASSWGRGDTQYF. The CDR3 nucleotides read TGTGCCAGCAGCTGGGGGAGGGGAGATACGCAGTATTTT.